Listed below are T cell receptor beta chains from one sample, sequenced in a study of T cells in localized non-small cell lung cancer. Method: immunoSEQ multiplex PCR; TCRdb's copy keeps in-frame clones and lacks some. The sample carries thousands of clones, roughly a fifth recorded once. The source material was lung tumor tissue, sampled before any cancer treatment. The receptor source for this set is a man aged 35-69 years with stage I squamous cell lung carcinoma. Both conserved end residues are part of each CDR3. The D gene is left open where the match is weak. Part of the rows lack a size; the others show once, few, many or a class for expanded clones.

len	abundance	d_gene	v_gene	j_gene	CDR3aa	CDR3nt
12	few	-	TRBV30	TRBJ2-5	CAWEAVKETQYF	TGTGCCTGGGAGGCGGTCAAAGAGACCCAGTACTTC
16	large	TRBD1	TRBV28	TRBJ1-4	CASGDRARTANEKLFF	TGTGCCAGCGGGGACAGGGCCCGGACGGCTAATGAAAAACTGTTTTTT
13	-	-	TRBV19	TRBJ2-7	CACRDTGYSEQYF	TGTGCCTGCCGGGACACCGGATATAGCGAGCAGTACTTC
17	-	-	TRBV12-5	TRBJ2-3	CASGLVRSSLEGDTQYF	TGTGCTAGTGGTTTGGTCAGGTCTAGTCTCGAGGGTGATACGCAGTATTTT
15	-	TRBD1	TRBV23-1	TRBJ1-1	CASSRDRGRRTEAFF	TGCGCCAGCAGTCGGGACAGGGGGCGTCGGACTGAAGCTTTCTTT
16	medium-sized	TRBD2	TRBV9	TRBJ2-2	CASSGGLAGLTGELFF	TGTGCCAGCAGCGGCGGACTAGCGGGACTTACCGGGGAGCTGTTTTTT
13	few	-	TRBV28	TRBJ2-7	CASSSITGREQYF	TGTGCCAGCAGTTCCATAACAGGGCGTGAGCAGTACTTC
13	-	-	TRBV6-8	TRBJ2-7	CASSETIEQRVYF	TGTGCCAGCAGTGAGACCATCGAGCAGAGGGTGTACTTC
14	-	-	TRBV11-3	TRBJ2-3	CASSFGQSTDTQYF	TGTGCCAGCAGCTTCGGGCAGAGCACAGATACGCAGTATTTT
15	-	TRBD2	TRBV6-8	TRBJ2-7	CASTRDGLAGDEQYF	TGTGCCAGCACCCGGGATGGGTTAGCGGGAGACGAGCAGTACTTC
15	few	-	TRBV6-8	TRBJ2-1	CASRRGGGSYNEQFF	TGTGCCAGCAGGAGGGGGGGAGGGTCCTACAATGAGCAGTTCTTC
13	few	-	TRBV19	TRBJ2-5	CASSVGGAETQYF	TGTGCCAGTAGCGTCGGGGGTGCGGAGACCCAGTACTTC
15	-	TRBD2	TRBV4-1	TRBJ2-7	CASSSGLALPYEQYF	TGCGCCAGCTCGTCAGGACTAGCTTTACCCTACGAGCAGTACTTC
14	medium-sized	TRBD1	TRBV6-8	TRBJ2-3	CASSDGQGADTQYF	TGTGCCAGCAGTGACGGTCAGGGGGCAGATACGCAGTATTTT
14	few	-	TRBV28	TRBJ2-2	CASSLPLGPGELFF	TGTGCCAGCAGTCTACCTCTGGGTCCCGGGGAGCTGTTTTTT
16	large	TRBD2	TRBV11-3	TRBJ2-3	CASSLVPGGSTDTQYF	TGTGCCAGCAGCTTAGTTCCGGGGGGAAGCACAGATACGCAGTATTTT
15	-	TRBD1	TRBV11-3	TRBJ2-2	CASSSDRGRTGELFF	TGTGCCAGCAGCTCAGACAGGGGGCGAACCGGGGAGCTGTTTTTT
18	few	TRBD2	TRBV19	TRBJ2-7	CASSISAGGPQLTYEQYF	TGTGCCAGTAGTATATCGGCGGGAGGGCCCCAGCTTACCTACGAGCAGTACTTC
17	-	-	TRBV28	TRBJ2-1	CASSSYFDVPGADEQFF	TGTGCCAGCAGTTCCTACTTCGATGTACCTGGAGCGGATGAGCAGTTCTTC
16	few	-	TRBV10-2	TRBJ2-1	CASSGGRSTQGNEQFF	TGCGCCAGCAGTGGGGGGAGAAGCACCCAAGGCAATGAGCAGTTCTTC
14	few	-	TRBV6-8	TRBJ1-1	CASSLGGSLTEAFF	TGTGCCAGCAGCCTGGGCGGGAGTTTAACTGAAGCTTTCTTT
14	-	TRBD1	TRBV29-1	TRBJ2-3	CSVAPGQSTDTQYF	TGCAGCGTTGCACCGGGACAGAGCACAGATACGCAGTATTTT
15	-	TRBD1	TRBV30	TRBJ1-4	CAWREGDRGAEKLFF	TGTGCCTGGAGAGAGGGGGACAGGGGTGCGGAAAAACTGTTTTTT
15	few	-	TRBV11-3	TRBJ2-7	CASSSMDSVVKEQYF	TGTGCCAGCAGTTCGATGGACTCCGTCGTCAAAGAGCAGTACTTC
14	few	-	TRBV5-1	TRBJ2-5	CASRNSGAKETQYF	TGCGCCAGCAGGAATTCCGGGGCGAAAGAGACCCAGTACTTC
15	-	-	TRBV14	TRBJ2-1	CASSRLGTFYNEQFF	TGTGCCAGCAGCCGTCTTGGGACTTTCTACAATGAGCAGTTCTTC
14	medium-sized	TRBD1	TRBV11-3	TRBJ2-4	CASSFRTGRNIQYF	TGTGCCAGCAGCTTTCGGACAGGACGAAACATTCAGTACTTC
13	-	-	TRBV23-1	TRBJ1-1	CASSLGGGTEAFF	TGCGCCAGCAGCTTAGGGGGAGGTACTGAAGCTTTCTTT
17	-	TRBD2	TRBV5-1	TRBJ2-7	CASSSTRTSGTPWEQYF	TGCGCCAGCAGCTCCACCCGGACTAGCGGGACTCCCTGGGAGCAGTACTTC
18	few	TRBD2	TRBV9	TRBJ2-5	CASSPTGASGTPQETQYF	TGTGCCAGCAGCCCCACGGGGGCTAGCGGGACCCCACAAGAGACCCAGTACTTC
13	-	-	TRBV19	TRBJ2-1	CASSNFQYNEQFF	TGTGCCAGTAGTAACTTCCAGTACAATGAGCAGTTCTTC
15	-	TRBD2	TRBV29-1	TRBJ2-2	CSVGQRTSGTGELFF	TGCAGCGTTGGCCAACGGACTAGTGGAACCGGGGAGCTGTTTTTT
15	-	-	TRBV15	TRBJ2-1	CATSGWTSLRDEQFF	TGTGCCACCAGCGGATGGACGTCCTTGCGGGATGAGCAGTTCTTC
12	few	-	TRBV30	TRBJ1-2	CAWSRQDGGYTF	TGTGCCTGGAGTCGACAGGATGGTGGCTACACCTTC
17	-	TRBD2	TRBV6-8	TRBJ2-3	CASSYRAGGLGTDTQYF	TGTGCCAGCAGTTACAGAGCGGGAGGTCTTGGCACAGATACGCAGTATTTT
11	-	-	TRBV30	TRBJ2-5	CASGQQETQYF	TGTGCCTCTGGACAGCAAGAGACCCAGTACTTC
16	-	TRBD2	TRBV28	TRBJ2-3	CASSWGSGRVGDTQYF	TGTGCCAGCAGTTGGGGGTCGGGGAGGGTTGGAGATACGCAGTATTTT
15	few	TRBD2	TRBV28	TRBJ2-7	CASRTPGLELGEQYF	TGTGCCAGCAGAACACCGGGACTAGAACTGGGGGAGCAGTACTTC
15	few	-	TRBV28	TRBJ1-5	CASSLWDSRNQPQHF	TGTGCCAGCAGTTTATGGGACAGCCGCAATCAGCCCCAGCATTTT
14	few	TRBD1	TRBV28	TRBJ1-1	CASSSSGGSTEAFF	TGTGCCAGCAGTTCTTCAGGGGGGAGTACTGAAGCTTTCTTT
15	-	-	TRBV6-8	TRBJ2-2	CAVKPAGDLTGELFF	TGTGCCGTGAAACCGGCCGGGGATCTGACCGGGGAGCTGTTTTTT
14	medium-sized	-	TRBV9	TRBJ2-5	CASSFGLSRDAQYF	TGTGCCAGCAGCTTCGGACTATCAAGAGATGCCCAGTACTTC
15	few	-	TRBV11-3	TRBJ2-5	CASSLSPQRWETQYF	TGTGCTAGCAGCTTATCCCCACAGCGGTGGGAGACCCAGTACTTC
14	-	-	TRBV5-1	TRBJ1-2	CASSLETPNYGYTF	TGCGCCAGCAGCTTGGAAACACCTAACTATGGCTACACCTTC
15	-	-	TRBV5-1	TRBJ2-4	CASSTHQGSRNIQYF	TGCGCCAGCAGCACACACCAGGGTTCCAGGAACATTCAGTACTTC
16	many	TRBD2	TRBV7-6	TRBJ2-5	CASSLIASGGQETQYF	TGTGCCAGCAGCTTAATTGCTAGCGGGGGACAAGAGACCCAGTACTTC
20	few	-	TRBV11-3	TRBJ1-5	CASSQKQGAGARILDQPQHF	TGTGCCAGCAGCCAGAAACAGGGTGCGGGGGCGAGAATCCTTGATCAGCCCCAGCATTTT
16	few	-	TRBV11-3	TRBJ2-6	CASSLEASSGANVLTF	TGTGCCAGCAGCTTAGAGGCAAGCTCTGGGGCCAACGTCCTGACTTTC
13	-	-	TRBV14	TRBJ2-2	CASGQSRTGELFF	TGTGCCAGCGGTCAGTCGCGAACCGGGGAGCTGTTTTTT
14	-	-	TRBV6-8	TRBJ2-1	CASSYRQGNNEQFF	TGTGCCAGCAGTTACCGTCAGGGTAACAATGAGCAGTTCTTC
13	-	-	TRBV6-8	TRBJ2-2	CASSQQGTGELFF	TGTGCCAGCAGTCAACAGGGCACCGGGGAGCTGTTTTTT
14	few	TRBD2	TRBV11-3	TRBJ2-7	CASSRLAGTYEQYF	TGTGCCAGCAGCCGCTTAGCGGGAACCTACGAGCAGTACTTC
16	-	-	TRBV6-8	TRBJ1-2	CASSPSGEPVQLGYTF	TGTGCCAGCAGCCCCTCGGGGGAACCCGTGCAACTTGGCTACACCTTC
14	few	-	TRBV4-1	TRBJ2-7	CASSRSGQAYEQYF	TGCGCCAGCAGCCGCTCGGGACAAGCCTACGAGCAGTACTTC
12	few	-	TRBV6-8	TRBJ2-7	CASSSPYYEQYF	TGTGCCAGCAGTTCCCCCTACTACGAGCAGTACTTC
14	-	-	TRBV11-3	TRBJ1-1	CASSLVSSGGEAFF	TGTGCCAGCAGCTTAGTCAGTAGCGGGGGTGAAGCTTTCTTT
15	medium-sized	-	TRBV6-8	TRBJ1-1	CASRPGTLVGPEAFF	TGTGCCAGCAGGCCCGGGACATTGGTAGGGCCTGAAGCTTTCTTT
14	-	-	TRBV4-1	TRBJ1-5	CASSPRSGNQPQHF	TGCGCCAGCAGCCCGCGGAGCGGCAATCAGCCCCAGCATTTT